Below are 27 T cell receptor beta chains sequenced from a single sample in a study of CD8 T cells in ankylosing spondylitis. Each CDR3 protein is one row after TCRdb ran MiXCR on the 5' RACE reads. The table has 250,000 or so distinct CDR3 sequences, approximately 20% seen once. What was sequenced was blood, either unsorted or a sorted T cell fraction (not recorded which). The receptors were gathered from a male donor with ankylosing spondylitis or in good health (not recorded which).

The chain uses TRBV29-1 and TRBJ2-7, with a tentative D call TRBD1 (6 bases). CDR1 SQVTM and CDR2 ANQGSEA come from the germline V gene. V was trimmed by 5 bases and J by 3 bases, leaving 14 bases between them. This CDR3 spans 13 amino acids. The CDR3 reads CSVQGLVLYEQYF. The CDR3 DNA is TGCAGCGTTCAGGGGTTGGTCCTCTACGAGCAGTACTTC.

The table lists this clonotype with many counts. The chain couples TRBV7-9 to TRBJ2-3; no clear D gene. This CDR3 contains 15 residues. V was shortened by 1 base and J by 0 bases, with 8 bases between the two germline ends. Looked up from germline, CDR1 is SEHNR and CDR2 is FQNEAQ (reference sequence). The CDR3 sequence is CASSLVDGSTDTQYF. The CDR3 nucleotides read TGTGCCAGCAGCTTAGTGGACGGTAGCACAGATACGCAGTATTTT. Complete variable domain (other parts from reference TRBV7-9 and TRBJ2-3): DTGVSQNPRHKITKRGQNVTFRCDPISEHNRLYWYRQTLGQGPEFLTYFQNEAQLEKSRLLSDRFSAERPKGSFSTLEIQRTEQGDSAMYLCASSLVDGSTDTQYFGPGTRLTVL.

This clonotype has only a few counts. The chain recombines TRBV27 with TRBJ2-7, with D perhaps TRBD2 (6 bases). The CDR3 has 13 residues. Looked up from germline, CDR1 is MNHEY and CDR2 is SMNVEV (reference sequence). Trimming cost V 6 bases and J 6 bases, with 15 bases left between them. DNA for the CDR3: TGTGCCAGCAGGATGACGGGGGTCCGCGAGCAGTACTTC. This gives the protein CASRMTGVREQYF.

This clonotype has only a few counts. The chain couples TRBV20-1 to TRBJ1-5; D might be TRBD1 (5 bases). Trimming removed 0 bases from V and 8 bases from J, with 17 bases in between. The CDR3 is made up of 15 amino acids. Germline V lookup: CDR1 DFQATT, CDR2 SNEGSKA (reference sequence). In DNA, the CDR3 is TGCAGTGCTAGAGAGCTTTACGGGGGAAATAAGCCCCAGCATTTT. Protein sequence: CSARELYGGNKPQHF.

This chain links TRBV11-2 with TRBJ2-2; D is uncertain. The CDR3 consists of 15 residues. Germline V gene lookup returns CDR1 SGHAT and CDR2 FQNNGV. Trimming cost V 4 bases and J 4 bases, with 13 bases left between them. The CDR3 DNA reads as TGTGCCAGCAGCTCTGTGGAGACCGCCACCGGGGAGCTGTTTTTT. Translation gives CASSSVETATGELFF. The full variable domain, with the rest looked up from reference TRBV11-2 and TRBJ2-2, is EAGVAQSPRYKIIEKRQSVAFWCNPISGHATLYWYQQILGQGPKLLIQFQNNGVVDDSQLPKDRFSAERLKGVDSTLKIQPAKLEDSAVYLCASSSVETATGELFFGEGSRLTVL.

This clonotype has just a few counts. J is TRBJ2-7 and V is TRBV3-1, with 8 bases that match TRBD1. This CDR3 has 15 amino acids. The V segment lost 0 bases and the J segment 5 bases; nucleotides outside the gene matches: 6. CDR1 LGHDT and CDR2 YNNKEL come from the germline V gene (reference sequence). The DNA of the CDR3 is TGTGCCAGCAGCCAAGAACAGGGGGTAGTCGACGAGCAGTACTTC. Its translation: CASSQEQGVVDEQYF.

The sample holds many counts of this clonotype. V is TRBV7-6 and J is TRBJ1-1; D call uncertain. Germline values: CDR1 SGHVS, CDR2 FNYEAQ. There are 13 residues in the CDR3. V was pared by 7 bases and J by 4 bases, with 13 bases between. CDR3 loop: CASTPTAGTEAFF. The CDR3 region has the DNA TGTGCCAGCACCCCCACCGCGGGCACTGAAGCTTTCTTT.

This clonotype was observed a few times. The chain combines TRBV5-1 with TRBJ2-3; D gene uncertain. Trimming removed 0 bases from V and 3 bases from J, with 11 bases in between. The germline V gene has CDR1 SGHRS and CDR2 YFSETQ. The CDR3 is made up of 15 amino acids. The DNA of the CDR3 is TGCGCCAGCAGCTTGGGAGTAGCATCAACAGATACGCAGTATTTT. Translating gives CASSLGVASTDTQYF.

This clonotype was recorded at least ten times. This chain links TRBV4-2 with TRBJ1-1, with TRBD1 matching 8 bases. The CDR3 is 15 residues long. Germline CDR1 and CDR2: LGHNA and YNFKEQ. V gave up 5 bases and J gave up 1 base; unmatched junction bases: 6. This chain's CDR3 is CASSGGQGSNTEAFF. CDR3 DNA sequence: TGTGCCAGCAGCGGAGGACAGGGATCGAACACTGAAGCTTTCTTT.

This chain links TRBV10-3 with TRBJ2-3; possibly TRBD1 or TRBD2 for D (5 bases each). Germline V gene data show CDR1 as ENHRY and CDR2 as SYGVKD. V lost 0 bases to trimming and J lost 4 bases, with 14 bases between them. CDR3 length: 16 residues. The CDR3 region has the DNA TGTGCCATCAGTGAGTCAACGGGGCCCGGAGCAGATACGCAGTATTTT. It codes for CAISESTGPGADTQYF.

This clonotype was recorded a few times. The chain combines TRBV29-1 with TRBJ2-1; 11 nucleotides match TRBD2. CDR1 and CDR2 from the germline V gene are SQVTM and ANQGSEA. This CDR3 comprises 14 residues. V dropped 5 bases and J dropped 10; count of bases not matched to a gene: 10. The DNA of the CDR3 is TGCAGCGTTAGGGGACTAGCGGAGAGGGACGAGCAGTTCTTC. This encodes CSVRGLAERDEQFF.

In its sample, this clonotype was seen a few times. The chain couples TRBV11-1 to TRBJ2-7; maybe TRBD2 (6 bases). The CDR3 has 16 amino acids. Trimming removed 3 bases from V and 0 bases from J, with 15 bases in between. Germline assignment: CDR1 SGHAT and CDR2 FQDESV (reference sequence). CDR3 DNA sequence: TGTGCCAGCAGCTTGGGAAGAATAGCGGTCTCCTACGAGCAGTACTTC. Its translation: CASSLGRIAVSYEQYF.

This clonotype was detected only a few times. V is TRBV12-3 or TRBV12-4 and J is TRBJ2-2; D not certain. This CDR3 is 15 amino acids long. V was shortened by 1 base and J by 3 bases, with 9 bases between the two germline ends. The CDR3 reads CASSLVASYTGELFF. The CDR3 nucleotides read TGTGCCAGCAGTTTAGTTGCATCGTACACCGGGGAGCTGTTTTTT.

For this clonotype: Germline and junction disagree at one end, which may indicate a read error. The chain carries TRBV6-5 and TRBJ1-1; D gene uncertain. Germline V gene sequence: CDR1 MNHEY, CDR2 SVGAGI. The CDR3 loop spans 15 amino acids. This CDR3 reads CASSYQDKMNTEAFF. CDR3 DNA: TGTGCTAGCAGTTACCAAGACAAGATGAACACTGAAGCTTTCTTT.

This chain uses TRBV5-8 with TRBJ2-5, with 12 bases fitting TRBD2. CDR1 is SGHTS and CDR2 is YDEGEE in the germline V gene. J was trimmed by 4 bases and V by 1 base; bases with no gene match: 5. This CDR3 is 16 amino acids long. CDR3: CASSLFSSGRAETQYF. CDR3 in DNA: TGTGCCAGCAGCTTGTTTTCTAGCGGGAGGGCAGAGACCCAGTACTTC. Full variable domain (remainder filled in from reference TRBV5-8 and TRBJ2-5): EAGVTQSPTHLIKTRGQQATLRCSPISGHTSVYWYQQALGLGLQFLLWYDEGEERNRGNFPPRFSGRQFPNYSSELNVNALELEDSALYLCASSLFSSGRAETQYFGPGTRLLVL.

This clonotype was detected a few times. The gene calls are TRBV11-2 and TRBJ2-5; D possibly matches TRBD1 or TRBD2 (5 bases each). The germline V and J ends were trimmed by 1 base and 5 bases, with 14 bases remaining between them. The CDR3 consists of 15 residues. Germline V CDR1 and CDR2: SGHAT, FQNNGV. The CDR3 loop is CASSLVGTTSETQYF. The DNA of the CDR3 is TGTGCCAGCAGCTTAGTCGGGACGACGAGCGAGACCCAGTACTTC.

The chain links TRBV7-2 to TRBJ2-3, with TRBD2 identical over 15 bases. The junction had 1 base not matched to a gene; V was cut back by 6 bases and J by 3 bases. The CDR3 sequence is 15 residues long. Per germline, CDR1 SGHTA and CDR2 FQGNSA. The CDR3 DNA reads TGTGCCAGCAGGGGACTAGCGGGAGGTACAGATACGCAGTATTTT. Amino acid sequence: CASRGLAGGTDTQYF.

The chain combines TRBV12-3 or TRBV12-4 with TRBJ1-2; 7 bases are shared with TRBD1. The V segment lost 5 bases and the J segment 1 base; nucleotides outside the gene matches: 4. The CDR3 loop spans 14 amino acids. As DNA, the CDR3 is TGTGCCAGCAGTGGGGACAGTAATAACTATGGCTACACCTTC. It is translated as CASSGDSNNYGYTF.

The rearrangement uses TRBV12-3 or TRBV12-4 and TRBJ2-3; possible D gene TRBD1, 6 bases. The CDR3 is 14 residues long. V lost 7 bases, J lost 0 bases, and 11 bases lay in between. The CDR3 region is CASTETGSTDTQYF. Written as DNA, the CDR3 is TGTGCCAGCACCGAGACAGGTAGCACAGATACGCAGTATTTT.

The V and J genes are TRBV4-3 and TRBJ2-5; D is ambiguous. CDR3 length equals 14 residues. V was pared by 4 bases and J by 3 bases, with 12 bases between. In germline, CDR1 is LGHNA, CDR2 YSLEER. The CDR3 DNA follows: TGCGCCAGCAGCCCTCTTAAGCCGGAAGAGACCCAGTACTTC. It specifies CASSPLKPEETQYF.

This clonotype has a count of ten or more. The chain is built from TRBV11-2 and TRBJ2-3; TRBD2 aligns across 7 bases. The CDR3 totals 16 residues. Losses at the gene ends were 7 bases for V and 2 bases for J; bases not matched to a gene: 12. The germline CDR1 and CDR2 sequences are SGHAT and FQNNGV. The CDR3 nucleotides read TGTGCCAGCAACCGACTAGCTTCTGGTCTCACAGATACGCAGTATTTT. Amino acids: CASNRLASGLTDTQYF. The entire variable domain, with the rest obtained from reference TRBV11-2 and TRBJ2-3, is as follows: EAGVAQSPRYKIIEKRQSVAFWCNPISGHATLYWYQQILGQGPKLLIQFQNNGVVDDSQLPKDRFSAERLKGVDSTLKIQPAKLEDSAVYLCASNRLASGLTDTQYFGPGTRLTVL.

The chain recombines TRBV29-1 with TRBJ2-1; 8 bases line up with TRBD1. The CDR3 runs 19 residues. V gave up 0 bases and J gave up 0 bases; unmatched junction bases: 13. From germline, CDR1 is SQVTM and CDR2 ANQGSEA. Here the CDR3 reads CSVEDRRQGIFSSYNEQFF. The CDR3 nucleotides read TGCAGCGTTGAAGACCGGCGACAGGGGATCTTTAGCTCCTACAATGAGCAGTTCTTC.

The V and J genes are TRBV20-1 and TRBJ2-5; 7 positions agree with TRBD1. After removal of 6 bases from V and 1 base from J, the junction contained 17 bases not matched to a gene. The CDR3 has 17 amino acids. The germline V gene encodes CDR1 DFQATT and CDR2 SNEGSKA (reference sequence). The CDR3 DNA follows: TGCAGTGCAACCTCCTATGCGCGAGGGGGCAGCCAAGAGACCCAGTACTTC. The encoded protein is CSATSYARGGSQETQYF.

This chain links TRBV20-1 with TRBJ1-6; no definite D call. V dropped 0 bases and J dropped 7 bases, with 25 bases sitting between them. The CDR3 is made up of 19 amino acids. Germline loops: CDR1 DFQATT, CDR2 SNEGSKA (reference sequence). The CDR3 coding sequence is TGCAGTGCTAGAGAACCCGGATACCTGAGAGGGATGGGGAATTCACCCCTCCACTTT. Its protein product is CSAREPGYLRGMGNSPLHF.

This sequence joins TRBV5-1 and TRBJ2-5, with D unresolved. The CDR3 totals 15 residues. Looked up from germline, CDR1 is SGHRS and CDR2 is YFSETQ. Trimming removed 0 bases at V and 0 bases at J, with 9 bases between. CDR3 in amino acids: CASSLESPYQETQYF. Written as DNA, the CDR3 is TGCGCCAGCAGCTTGGAAAGCCCGTACCAAGAGACCCAGTACTTC.

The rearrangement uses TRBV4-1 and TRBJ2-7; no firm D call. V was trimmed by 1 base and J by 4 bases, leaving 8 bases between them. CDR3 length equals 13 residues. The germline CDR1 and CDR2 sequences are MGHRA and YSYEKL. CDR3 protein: CASSQVLRYEQYF. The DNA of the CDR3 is TGCGCCAGCAGCCAAGTACTACGATACGAGCAGTACTTC.

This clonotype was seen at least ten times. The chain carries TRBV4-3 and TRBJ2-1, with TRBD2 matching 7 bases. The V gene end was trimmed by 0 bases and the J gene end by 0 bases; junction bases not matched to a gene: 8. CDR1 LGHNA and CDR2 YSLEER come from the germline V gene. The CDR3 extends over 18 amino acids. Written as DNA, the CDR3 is TGCGCCAGCAGCCAAGATCGGGGACTACTCAGCTCCTACAATGAGCAGTTCTTC. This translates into CASSQDRGLLSSYNEQFF.